This passage covers 30 T cell receptor beta chains from one sample sequenced in a study of T-cell memory formation after mild COVID-19. Each CDR3 protein gets one entry after TCRdb re-called the 5' RACE reads with MiXCR. The table lists 400,000 to 500,000 distinct CDR3 sequences, roughly 20% of them singletons. The specimen was PBMCs or a T cell subset sorted from them (not recorded which). These receptors were obtained from an adult woman who had mild COVID-19 (a few samples of this study predate the infection). Cell type and time point are not known.

Note on this clonotype: This may stem from a read error, because a much larger clone lies one nucleotide away. V gene TRBV12-3 or TRBV12-4 combines with J gene TRBJ1-1, with 7 bases that match TRBD1. The V gene end was trimmed by 7 bases and the J gene end by 1 base; junction bases not matched to a gene: 6. This CDR3 region has 14 residues. CDR3 in amino acids: CASTLGQTNTEAFF. The CDR3 DNA sequence: TGTGCCAGCACCCTGGGACAGACGAACACTGAAGCTTTCTTT.

The chain is built from TRBV6-5 and TRBJ1-1; a possible D gene is TRBD1 (5 bases). Germline lookup yields CDR1 MNHEY and CDR2 SVGAGI. This CDR3 is 15 amino acids long. Trimming shortened V by 2 bases and J by 0 bases, and 10 bases separated the two germline ends. The CDR3 nucleotides are TGTGCCAGCAGTTACCAAGGGACGGTGAACACTGAAGCTTTCTTT. This codes for CASSYQGTVNTEAFF.

This clonotype was seen more than once but under ten times. The chain uses TRBV7-3 and TRBJ2-5; weak D call: TRBD2 (6 bases). The CDR3 totals 15 residues. The V gene lost 5 bases and the J gene lost 1 base, with 14 bases spanning the gap. Germline assignment: CDR1 SGHTA and CDR2 FQGTGA. This CDR3 reads CASSLAPGPQETQYF. CDR3 nucleotides: TGTGCCAGCAGCCTAGCGCCAGGTCCCCAAGAGACCCAGTACTTC.

This clonotype was observed many times. J is TRBJ2-3 and V is TRBV24-1; 8 positions match TRBD1. The CDR3 consists of 16 residues. Germline CDR1 reads KGHDR; CDR2 reads SFDVKD. The trim removed 4 bases at V and 1 base at J, leaving 6 bases unmatched. Here the CDR3 reads CATSETGTGRTDTQYF. The DNA of the CDR3 is TGTGCCACCAGTGAAACCGGGACAGGACGCACAGATACGCAGTATTTT.

The gene calls are TRBV20-1 and TRBJ2-1, with 7 nucleotides matching TRBD2. This CDR3 is built from 18 residues. The germline V gene encodes CDR1 DFQATT and CDR2 SNEGSKA (reference sequence). After removal of 1 base from V and 0 bases from J, the junction contained 12 bases not matched to a gene. The DNA of the CDR3 is TGCAGTGCTAGAGTACCTGGAGCGGGAAGGAGCTCCTACAATGAGCAGTTCTTC. It is translated as CSARVPGAGRSSYNEQFF.

This clonotype has only a few counts. The CDR3 DNA reads TGCAGCGTTGGGGGCCGGTTGGGGAACAATGAGCAGTTCTTC. As protein: CSVGGRLGNNEQFF. The chain is built from TRBV29-1 and TRBJ2-1, with D perhaps TRBD1 (5 bases). V shed 4 bases and J shed 5 bases, with 15 bases lying between them. Germline values: CDR1 SQVTM, CDR2 ANQGSEA. The CDR3 length is 14 residues.

V and J are TRBV27 and TRBJ2-7; D ambiguous. Germline loops: CDR1 MNHEY, CDR2 SMNVEV (reference sequence). CDR3 size: 8 residues. The chain's CDR3 is CAGMTRRV. DNA for the CDR3: TGTGCCGGGATGACCCGGCGGGTC.

The chain carries TRBV7-2 and TRBJ1-5; 7 bases match TRBD1. Germline V gene data show CDR1 as SGHTA and CDR2 as FQGNSA. After removal of 5 bases from V and 5 bases from J, the junction contained 6 bases not matched to a gene. The CDR3 length is 14 residues. CDR3 protein: CASSQGTADQPQHF. CDR3 in DNA: TGTGCCAGCAGCCAAGGGACAGCCGATCAGCCCCAGCATTTT.

This clonotype was picked up a small number of times. The V and J genes are TRBV7-9 and TRBJ2-7; 7 bases match TRBD2. The CDR3 is 15 amino acids. The germline V gene encodes CDR1 SEHNR and CDR2 FQNEAQ (reference sequence). The J segment lost 0 bases and the V segment lost 4 bases, leaving 6 bases of the junction unmatched. CDR3 region: CASSSTSQNSYEQYF. The CDR3 DNA sequence: TGTGCCAGCAGCTCGACTAGCCAAAACTCCTACGAGCAGTACTTC.

This clonotype was counted a few times. J is TRBJ2-7 and V is TRBV6-6, with TRBD1 matching 8 bases. Germline loops: CDR1 MNHNY, CDR2 SVGAGI (reference sequence). V lost 7 bases to trimming and J lost 3 bases; unmatched junction nucleotides: 11. The CDR3 has 15 residues. The CDR3 region is CASTTRAGGDYEQYF. The CDR3 DNA reads as TGTGCCAGCACGACTCGGGCAGGGGGCGACTACGAGCAGTACTTC.

CDR3 DNA sequence: TGCAGTGCTCGGAGGGACCCCTCCTACGAGCAGTACTTC. Translating it yields CSARRDPSYEQYF. V is TRBV20-1 and J is TRBJ2-7; possible D gene TRBD2, 6 bases. Germline assignment: CDR1 DFQATT and CDR2 SNEGSKA (reference sequence). V was pared by 5 bases and J by 0 bases, with 11 bases between. This CDR3 region has 13 residues.

This clonotype was recorded a few times. J is TRBJ1-1 and V is TRBV14; tentative D call: TRBD1 (5 bases). Germline CDR1 SGHDN, CDR2 FVKESK. Trimming shortened V by 4 bases and J by 0 bases, and 15 bases separated the two germline ends. The CDR3 totals 16 residues. CDR3 sequence: CASSLIDSYMNTEAFF. The CDR3 DNA reads TGTGCCAGCAGCCTTATAGACAGTTACATGAACACTGAAGCTTTCTTT.

This clonotype was detected only a few times. The genes are TRBV12-3 or TRBV12-4 and TRBJ2-1, with TRBD2 as a possible D gene (6 bases). V lost 1 base and J lost 5, with 12 bases in between. The length of the CDR3 is 15 residues. CDR3: CASSLGVREDNEQFF. The CDR3 DNA follows: TGTGCCAGCAGTTTAGGCGTCAGGGAGGACAATGAGCAGTTCTTC.

This clonotype was detected a few times. The gene calls are TRBV7-9 and TRBJ2-3, with 7 bases that match TRBD2. The CDR3 is 15 amino acids. With 4 bases clipped from V and 2 bases from J, the junction kept 6 bases outside the gene matches. Germline V gene lookup returns CDR1 SEHNR and CDR2 FQNEAQ (reference sequence). CDR3 nucleotide sequence: TGTGCCAGCAGCTCTCAAGCGGGATACACAGATACGCAGTATTTT. The encoded protein is CASSSQAGYTDTQYF.

A few counts support this clonotype. CDR3 residues: CASSSQDGGYGYTF. CDR3 sequence (DNA): TGTGCCAGCAGTTCCCAGGACGGAGGGTATGGCTACACCTTC. This chain links TRBV28 with TRBJ1-2; D remains ambiguous. Germline-derived CDR1 and CDR2 are MDHEN and SYDVKM. The ends were cut back, 4 bases at V and 5 bases at J, with 14 bases in the middle. The CDR3 totals 14 residues.

This sequence joins TRBV7-6 and TRBJ2-1; D is unresolved. V lost 2 bases and J 7 bases, leaving 12 bases between the germline ends. Germline V gene lookup returns CDR1 SGHVS and CDR2 FNYEAQ. This CDR3 is 14 amino acids long. CDR3 loop: CASSLLAATNEQFF. The DNA of the CDR3 is TGTGCCAGCAGCTTATTAGCAGCAACTAATGAGCAGTTCTTC.

This clonotype has a handful of counts. The chain couples TRBV5-1 to TRBJ2-2, with 10 bases aligning to TRBD1. CDR1 is SGHRS, CDR2 YFSETQ, per germline. J was trimmed by 3 bases and V by 7 bases; bases with no gene match: 9. The CDR3 loop spans 16 amino acids. In DNA form, the CDR3 reads TGCGCCAGCCAACGAACCGGGACAGGGGACACCGGGGAGCTGTTTTTT. This codes for CASQRTGTGDTGELFF.

This clonotype was recorded many times. The V gene is TRBV18, the J gene TRBJ2-1, with 7 positions matching TRBD1. The V and J ends lost 1 base and 12 bases, in that order; junction bases with no gene match: 12. CDR1 is KGHSH and CDR2 is LQKENI in the germline V gene. This CDR3 spans 15 amino acids. CDR3 protein: CASSPRSRGPDVQFF. In nucleotides, the CDR3 is TGTGCCAGCTCACCACGGTCGAGGGGGCCAGACGTGCAGTTCTTC.

Only a few counts were recorded for this clonotype. This chain links TRBV5-1 with TRBJ2-1; the D is unclear. The V and J ends lost 0 bases and 9 bases respectively, with 10 bases between them. The CDR3 totals 13 residues. From germline, CDR1 is SGHRS and CDR2 YFSETQ. CDR3 in amino acids: CASSLATPSEQFF. The CDR3 DNA is TGCGCCAGCAGCTTGGCGACTCCGAGTGAGCAGTTCTTC.

This clonotype was seen more than once but under ten times. This chain connects TRBV6-2 or TRBV6-3 to TRBJ2-7; 8 positions match TRBD2. The CDR3 has 16 residues. The germline CDR1 and CDR2 sequences are MNHEY and SVGEGT. Losses at the gene ends were 3 bases for V and 6 bases for J; bases not matched to a gene: 13. CDR3 coding DNA: TGTGCCAGCAGTTATAGAACGCGGCTAGCGGGTCTCGAGCAGTACTTC. Protein sequence: CASSYRTRLAGLEQYF.

This chain links TRBV7-2 with TRBJ2-1; tentatively, D is TRBD1 (5 bases). The germline V gene has CDR1 SGHTA and CDR2 FQGNSA. The CDR3 totals 13 residues. Deletions cut 0 bases from V and 5 bases from J, with 5 bases between. CDR3 in DNA: TGTGCCAGCAGCTTAGCGGGGCACAATGAGCAGTTCTTC. Translation gives CASSLAGHNEQFF.

This chain joins TRBV4-1 and TRBJ2-1, with D possibly TRBD2 on 5 matching bases. The V gene's germline CDR1 is MGHRA and CDR2 YSYEKL. V was shortened by 4 bases and J by 3 bases, with 10 bases between the two germline ends. The CDR3 loop spans 14 amino acids. The CDR3 DNA sequence: TGCGCCAGCAGCCGGCGGGCAAACTACAATGAGCAGTTCTTC. It encodes CASSRRANYNEQFF.

This clonotype has a count of ten or more. The J gene is TRBJ2-1, the V gene TRBV4-2; TRBD2 matches at 10 bases. V gave up 4 bases and J gave up 7 bases; unmatched junction bases: 10. The CDR3 spans 16 residues. The germline V gene encodes CDR1 LGHNA and CDR2 YNFKEQ. This chain's CDR3 is CASSPGASGSGNEQFF. The DNA for the CDR3 is TGTGCCAGCAGCCCTGGGGCTAGCGGGAGTGGAAATGAGCAGTTCTTC.

V gene TRBV6-1 combines with J gene TRBJ2-4; possibly TRBD1 or TRBD2 for D (7 bases each). The V end was cut by 4 bases, the J end by 7 bases, with 20 bases between. The germline CDR1 and CDR2 sequences are MNHNS and SASEGT. CDR3 length: 16 amino acids. CDR3 sequence (DNA): TGTGCCAGCAGTGCCAGGGGGAAAGGGAGGGGGAACATTCAGTACTTC. This gives the protein CASSARGKGRGNIQYF.

The chain links TRBV20-1 to TRBJ1-2, with D unresolved. Trimming left V 0 bases short and J 8 bases short, with 10 bases between. Germline CDR1 reads DFQATT; CDR2 reads SNEGSKA (reference sequence). The CDR3 runs 12 residues. CDR3 residues: CSAREGEVGYTF. The DNA for the CDR3 is TGCAGTGCTAGAGAGGGAGAAGTGGGCTACACCTTC.

The rearrangement links TRBV9 to TRBJ2-1; D may match TRBD1 or TRBD2 (5 bases each). This CDR3 is built from 16 residues. V was trimmed by 4 bases and J by 0 bases, leaving 14 bases between them. The germline V gene has CDR1 SGDLS and CDR2 YYNGEE. CDR3 amino acids: CASSSSGTRSYNEQFF. In nucleotides, the CDR3 is TGTGCCAGCAGCTCATCCGGGACCCGCTCCTACAATGAGCAGTTCTTC.

This clonotype was recorded many times. J is TRBJ1-5 and V is TRBV12-3 or TRBV12-4; D might be TRBD1 (5 bases). V was trimmed by 3 bases and J by 4 bases, leaving 7 bases between them. The CDR3 covers 13 residues. The CDR3 spells CASSLTENQPQHF. CDR3 bases: TGTGCCAGCAGTTTGACAGAGAATCAGCCCCAGCATTTT.

J is TRBJ1-1 and V is TRBV27; no reliable D call. V gave up 5 bases and J gave up 0 bases, with 7 bases separating them. This CDR3 spans 13 amino acids. The germline V gene encodes CDR1 MNHEY and CDR2 SMNVEV (reference sequence). CDR3 DNA sequence: TGTGCCAGCAGTCCGTTATTGAACACTGAAGCTTTCTTT. As protein: CASSPLLNTEAFF.

The chain employs TRBV20-1 and TRBJ2-3; 9 nucleotides match TRBD2. Germline-derived CDR1 and CDR2 are DFQATT and SNEGSKA (reference sequence). Trimming at V came to 8 bases and at J to 4 bases, leaving 13 bases not matched to a gene. This CDR3 is built from 15 residues. CDR3 sequence reads: CSLSSPSGIADTQYF. Here the CDR3 DNA reads TGCAGTCTAAGTAGTCCTAGCGGGATAGCAGATACGCAGTATTTT.

This clonotype turned up a few times. The CDR3 here is CASSLSRDGIREQYF. The CDR3 nucleotides are TGTGCCAGCAGTTTAAGCAGGGACGGCATACGCGAGCAGTACTTC. The chain combines TRBV12-3 or TRBV12-4 with TRBJ2-7, with D perhaps assigned TRBD1 or TRBD2 (5 bases each). This CDR3 is built from 15 residues. Trimming left V 2 bases short and J 6 bases short, with 17 bases between.